Listed below are T cell receptor beta chains from one sample, sequenced in a study of blood T cell repertoires in COVID-19. Assay: immunoSEQ multiplex PCR; the TCRdb copy retains only in-frame clones and omits some. The data hold approximately 150,000 clones, with approximately 79% observed a single time. Sequencing was performed on PBMCs or T cells enriched from blood (not recorded which). These receptors were collected from a woman between 70 and 85 years old in a cohort exposed to, infected with or recovered from COVID-19 (not recorded which). Both conserved end residues are part of each CDR3. D genes are given only for firm matches. For some rows the clone size is stated as once, few or many, or as a class when expanded; others skip it.

CDR3 protein: CASSEAGFNQPQHF
CDR3 DNA: TGTGCCAGCAGTGAAGCGGGCTTCAATCAGCCCCAGCATTTT
clone size: -
CDR3 length: 14
V gene: TRBV6-1
D gene: -
J gene: TRBJ1-5

CDR3 protein: CASSRAEGRRNNEQFF
CDR3 DNA: TGTGCCAGCAGCCGAGCGGAGGGGCGGAGGAACAATGAGCAGTTCTTC
clone size: -
CDR3 length: 16
V gene: TRBV28
D gene: -
J gene: TRBJ2-1

CDR3 protein: CASSTRDRGGQPQHF
CDR3 DNA: TGTGCCAGTAGTACCAGAGACAGGGGCGGCCAGCCCCAGCATTTT
clone size: -
CDR3 length: 15
V gene: TRBV19
D gene: TRBD1
J gene: TRBJ1-5

CDR3 protein: CASSLARATYNEQFF
CDR3 DNA: TGTGCCAGCAGCTTGGCCAGGGCCACCTACAATGAGCAGTTCTTC
clone size: -
CDR3 length: 15
V gene: TRBV7-9
D gene: -
J gene: TRBJ2-1

CDR3 protein: CASSQTSLRDRLYEQYF
CDR3 DNA: TGCGCCAGCAGCCAAACGAGCCTCCGGGACAGACTATACGAGCAGTACTTC
clone size: many
CDR3 length: 17
V gene: TRBV4-1
D gene: TRBD1
J gene: TRBJ2-7

CDR3 protein: CASSLTGEEQYF
CDR3 DNA: TGTGCCAGCAGCTTAACAGGGGAAGAGCAGTACTTC
clone size: few
CDR3 length: 12
V gene: TRBV7-6
D gene: TRBD1
J gene: TRBJ2-7

CDR3 protein: CASSLGGFTYNEQFF
CDR3 DNA: TGCGCCAGCAGCTTGGGAGGGTTTACCTACAATGAGCAGTTCTTC
clone size: -
CDR3 length: 15
V gene: TRBV5-1
D gene: -
J gene: TRBJ2-1

CDR3 protein: CAISDQGLGPLHF
CDR3 DNA: TGTGCCATCAGTGACCAGGGGTTAGGCCCCCTCCACTTT
clone size: -
CDR3 length: 13
V gene: TRBV10-3
D gene: -
J gene: TRBJ1-6

CDR3 protein: CASSSRQDHNEQFF
CDR3 DNA: TGTGCCAGCAGCTCCCGACAGGACCACAATGAGCAGTTCTTC
clone size: -
CDR3 length: 14
V gene: TRBV7-2
D gene: -
J gene: TRBJ2-1

CDR3 protein: CASSRGDRGNTEAFF
CDR3 DNA: TGTGCCAGTAGTAGGGGGGACAGAGGCAATACTGAAGCTTTCTTT
clone size: -
CDR3 length: 15
V gene: TRBV19
D gene: TRBD1
J gene: TRBJ1-1

CDR3 protein: CASTNHRGLLANYGYTF
CDR3 DNA: TGTGCCAGCACCAACCACAGGGGTCTCCTAGCTAACTATGGCTACACCTTC
clone size: -
CDR3 length: 17
V gene: TRBV28
D gene: TRBD1
J gene: TRBJ1-2

CDR3 protein: CASSRGGRAAGELFF
CDR3 DNA: TGTGCCAGTTCACGGGGCGGGAGGGCCGCCGGGGAGCTGTTTTTT
clone size: -
CDR3 length: 15
V gene: TRBV19
D gene: TRBD2
J gene: TRBJ2-2

CDR3 protein: CASSSPAGGGDQPQHF
CDR3 DNA: TGTGCCAGCAGCTCCCCGGCGGGGGGCGGGGATCAGCCCCAGCATTTT
clone size: -
CDR3 length: 16
V gene: TRBV7-2
D gene: -
J gene: TRBJ1-5

CDR3 protein: CASSGDRAAAGELFF
CDR3 DNA: TGCGCCAGCAGCGGGGACAGGGCGGCGGCCGGGGAGCTGTTTTTT
clone size: many
CDR3 length: 15
V gene: TRBV5-1
D gene: TRBD1
J gene: TRBJ2-2

CDR3 protein: CASSFHQAPYGYTF
CDR3 DNA: TGTGCCAGTAGTTTTCATCAGGCCCCCTATGGCTACACCTTC
clone size: -
CDR3 length: 14
V gene: TRBV19
D gene: -
J gene: TRBJ1-2

CDR3 protein: CASSPETGGEEKLFF
CDR3 DNA: TGTGCCAGCAGTCCTGAAACAGGGGGGGAGGAAAAACTGTTTTTT
clone size: -
CDR3 length: 15
V gene: TRBV6-6
D gene: TRBD1
J gene: TRBJ1-4

CDR3 protein: CASSPRLAQETQYF
CDR3 DNA: TGTGCCAGCAGCCCTAGACTAGCACAGGAGACCCAGTACTTC
clone size: -
CDR3 length: 14
V gene: TRBV11-2
D gene: TRBD2
J gene: TRBJ2-5

CDR3 protein: CASRGQAGAATGELFF
CDR3 DNA: TGTGCCAGCCGAGGGCAAGCGGGAGCGGCCACCGGGGAGCTGTTTTTT
clone size: once
CDR3 length: 16
V gene: TRBV7-9
D gene: TRBD2
J gene: TRBJ2-2

CDR3 protein: CASSFTLSYEQYF
CDR3 DNA: TGTGCCAGCAGCTTCACTCTTTCATACGAGCAGTACTTC
clone size: few
CDR3 length: 13
V gene: TRBV7-8
D gene: -
J gene: TRBJ2-7

CDR3 protein: CASSYPGGETQYF
CDR3 DNA: TGTGCCAGCTCTTACCCGGGTGGGGAGACCCAGTACTTC
clone size: -
CDR3 length: 13
V gene: TRBV28
D gene: -
J gene: TRBJ2-5

CDR3 protein: CASTRTPQGYEVGELFF
CDR3 DNA: TGTGCCAGCACCCGAACCCCACAGGGGTACGAGGTCGGGGAGCTGTTTTTT
clone size: -
CDR3 length: 17
V gene: TRBV7-9
D gene: TRBD1
J gene: TRBJ2-2

CDR3 protein: CASSLRGTGVTFF
CDR3 DNA: TGTGCCAGCAGTTTGAGAGGGACAGGGGTTACGTTCTTC
clone size: -
CDR3 length: 13
V gene: TRBV28
D gene: TRBD1
J gene: TRBJ2-1

CDR3 protein: CASSPLAGVGNEQFF
CDR3 DNA: TGTGCCAGCTCACCGCTAGCGGGGGTAGGGAATGAGCAGTTCTTC
clone size: -
CDR3 length: 15
V gene: TRBV18
D gene: TRBD2
J gene: TRBJ2-1

CDR3 protein: CASRPSGDSYEQYF
CDR3 DNA: TGTGCCAGCCGGCCTAGCGGGGACTCCTACGAGCAGTACTTC
clone size: -
CDR3 length: 14
V gene: TRBV2
D gene: TRBD2
J gene: TRBJ2-7

CDR3 protein: CASTPSGGVEKLFF
CDR3 DNA: TGTGCCAGCACCCCAAGCGGGGGAGTGGAAAAACTGTTTTTT
clone size: -
CDR3 length: 14
V gene: TRBV3-1/TRBV3-2
D gene: -
J gene: TRBJ1-4

CDR3 protein: CASSPPGTVNEKLFF
CDR3 DNA: TGTGCCAGCAGCCCCCCCGGGACAGTGAATGAAAAACTGTTTTTT
clone size: -
CDR3 length: 15
V gene: TRBV28
D gene: TRBD1
J gene: TRBJ1-4

CDR3 protein: CASSLIGREGQDEQFF
CDR3 DNA: TGTGCCAGCAGCTTAATCGGTCGGGAGGGCCAGGATGAGCAGTTCTTC
clone size: -
CDR3 length: 16
V gene: TRBV7-3
D gene: TRBD2
J gene: TRBJ2-1

CDR3 protein: CASSNPSGSYEQYF
CDR3 DNA: TGTGCCAGCAGCAACCCTAGCGGGAGCTACGAGCAGTACTTC
clone size: -
CDR3 length: 14
V gene: TRBV7-9
D gene: TRBD2
J gene: TRBJ2-7

CDR3 protein: CASSPGQGWSEQYF
CDR3 DNA: TGTGCCAGCAGCCCGGGACAGGGGTGGAGCGAGCAGTACTTC
clone size: -
CDR3 length: 14
V gene: TRBV2
D gene: TRBD1
J gene: TRBJ2-7

CDR3 protein: CASSQGFYGYTF
CDR3 DNA: TGTGCCAGCAGTCAGGGCTTCTATGGCTACACCTTC
clone size: -
CDR3 length: 12
V gene: TRBV28
D gene: -
J gene: TRBJ1-2

CDR3 protein: CASSLGMEETQYF
CDR3 DNA: TGTGCCAGCAGCTTGGGTATGGAGGAGACCCAGTACTTC
clone size: -
CDR3 length: 13
V gene: TRBV7-9
D gene: -
J gene: TRBJ2-5

CDR3 protein: CASGLAGGTDTQYF
CDR3 DNA: TGTGCCAGCGGCCTAGCGGGAGGCACAGATACGCAGTATTTT
clone size: -
CDR3 length: 14
V gene: TRBV27
D gene: TRBD2
J gene: TRBJ2-3

CDR3 protein: CASSLNPLGTGGPNTGELFF
CDR3 DNA: TGCGCCAGCAGCCTAAACCCACTTGGGACAGGGGGCCCGAACACCGGGGAGCTGTTTTTT
clone size: -
CDR3 length: 20
V gene: TRBV5-1
D gene: TRBD1
J gene: TRBJ2-2

CDR3 protein: CASSTTSGSGEQFF
CDR3 DNA: TGTGCCAGCAGCACCACTAGCGGGAGTGGTGAGCAGTTCTTC
clone size: -
CDR3 length: 14
V gene: TRBV6-2/TRBV6-3
D gene: TRBD2
J gene: TRBJ2-1

CDR3 protein: CASSYTSGYNEQFF
CDR3 DNA: TGTGCCAGCAGCTATACTAGCGGATACAATGAGCAGTTCTTC
clone size: -
CDR3 length: 14
V gene: TRBV11-3
D gene: TRBD2
J gene: TRBJ2-1

CDR3 protein: CASSQTFRQTYEQYF
CDR3 DNA: TGTGCCAGCAGCCAAACCTTTAGACAGACCTACGAGCAGTACTTC
clone size: -
CDR3 length: 15
V gene: TRBV3-1/TRBV3-2
D gene: -
J gene: TRBJ2-7

CDR3 protein: CASNRDGNSPLHF
CDR3 DNA: TGCGCCAGTAACAGGGACGGTAATTCACCCCTCCACTTT
clone size: -
CDR3 length: 13
V gene: TRBV10-1
D gene: -
J gene: TRBJ1-6

CDR3 protein: CASSLMRADTGELFF
CDR3 DNA: TGCGCCAGCAGCTTAATGAGGGCCGACACCGGGGAGCTGTTTTTT
clone size: -
CDR3 length: 15
V gene: TRBV5-1
D gene: -
J gene: TRBJ2-2

CDR3 protein: CASSLTPAGAGELFF
CDR3 DNA: TGTGCCAGCAGCTTAACTCCAGCGGGAGCCGGGGAGCTGTTTTTT
clone size: -
CDR3 length: 15
V gene: TRBV7-3
D gene: TRBD2
J gene: TRBJ2-2

CDR3 protein: CASSSAGRGHEQYF
CDR3 DNA: TGTGCCAGTAGTTCGGCCGGCAGGGGCCACGAGCAGTACTTC
clone size: -
CDR3 length: 14
V gene: TRBV19
D gene: -
J gene: TRBJ2-7

CDR3 protein: CASTLGEGDEQFF
CDR3 DNA: TGTGCCAGCACTCTGGGGGAGGGGGATGAGCAGTTCTTC
clone size: -
CDR3 length: 13
V gene: TRBV2
D gene: -
J gene: TRBJ2-1

CDR3 protein: CASSLTPETNVNTEAFF
CDR3 DNA: TGTGCCAGCAGCTTAACCCCCGAGACAAACGTTAACACTGAAGCTTTCTTT
clone size: -
CDR3 length: 17
V gene: TRBV11-3
D gene: -
J gene: TRBJ1-1

CDR3 protein: CASTLGTGGNTIYF
CDR3 DNA: TGTGCCAGCACCCTCGGGACAGGTGGAAACACCATATATTTT
clone size: few
CDR3 length: 14
V gene: TRBV2
D gene: TRBD1
J gene: TRBJ1-3

CDR3 protein: CASSPGTGYNEQFF
CDR3 DNA: TGTGCCAGCAGTCCCGGGACAGGGTACAATGAGCAGTTCTTC
clone size: few
CDR3 length: 14
V gene: TRBV28
D gene: TRBD1
J gene: TRBJ2-1

CDR3 protein: CASSDFRGLRDQPQHF
CDR3 DNA: TGTGCCAGCAGTGATTTTAGGGGGTTACGGGATCAGCCCCAGCATTTT
clone size: -
CDR3 length: 16
V gene: TRBV2
D gene: -
J gene: TRBJ1-5

CDR3 protein: CASTQLSGAYDHNEQFF
CDR3 DNA: TGCGCCAGCACCCAGTTAAGCGGCGCGTACGATCACAATGAGCAGTTCTTC
clone size: -
CDR3 length: 17
V gene: TRBV10-1
D gene: -
J gene: TRBJ2-1

CDR3 protein: CASSLEGAGLDEQYF
CDR3 DNA: TGCGCCAGCAGCTTGGAAGGGGCAGGGTTGGACGAGCAGTACTTC
clone size: once
CDR3 length: 15
V gene: TRBV5-1
D gene: -
J gene: TRBJ2-7

CDR3 protein: CASSKGLSATNEKLFF
CDR3 DNA: TGTGCCAGCAGCAAGGGGTTGAGTGCAACTAATGAAAAACTGTTTTTT
clone size: -
CDR3 length: 16
V gene: TRBV5-8
D gene: -
J gene: TRBJ1-4

CDR3 protein: CATSRARSSYNEQFF
CDR3 DNA: TGTGCCACCAGCAGAGCGCGGTCTTCCTACAATGAGCAGTTCTTC
clone size: once
CDR3 length: 15
V gene: TRBV15
D gene: -
J gene: TRBJ2-1

CDR3 protein: CASSRGGDRATEAFF
CDR3 DNA: TGTGCCAGCAGCCGGGGGGGAGACAGGGCAACTGAAGCTTTCTTT
clone size: -
CDR3 length: 15
V gene: TRBV7-2
D gene: TRBD1
J gene: TRBJ1-1

CDR3 protein: CASSLRARGSYNEQFF
CDR3 DNA: TGTGCCAGCAGCTTAAGGGCCCGGGGGTCCTACAATGAGCAGTTCTTC
clone size: once
CDR3 length: 16
V gene: TRBV7-6
D gene: -
J gene: TRBJ2-1

CDR3 protein: CASSHGTTLREQYF
CDR3 DNA: TGCGCCAGCAGCCACGGGACAACCTTGCGCGAGCAGTACTTC
clone size: -
CDR3 length: 14
V gene: TRBV4-1
D gene: -
J gene: TRBJ2-7

CDR3 protein: CASSLRTGRPEAFF
CDR3 DNA: TGTGCCAGCAGCTTGAGGACAGGGAGACCTGAAGCTTTCTTT
clone size: -
CDR3 length: 14
V gene: TRBV7-8
D gene: TRBD1
J gene: TRBJ1-1

CDR3 protein: CASSLSPIGADTQYF
CDR3 DNA: TGTGCCAGCAGCCTTTCCCCAATAGGGGCAGATACGCAGTATTTT
clone size: -
CDR3 length: 15
V gene: TRBV7-2
D gene: -
J gene: TRBJ2-3